Reported below is one T cell receptor beta chain. The CDR3 consists of 13 residues. The ends lost 5 bases at V and 4 bases at J; junction bases unmatched: 3. Germline loops: CDR1 SQVTM, CDR2 ANQGSEA. The sample comes from a study of CD8 T cells in Susac syndrome. With random hexamers, reverse transcription was performed on about 0.5 to 1 ug of RNA. Amplification of TCR beta CDR3 used immunoSEQ multiplex PCR across 54 Vbeta and 13 Jbeta. Each CDR3 protein is one row after TCRdb ran MiXCR on the immunoSEQ multiplex PCR reads. This sample has about 140,000 distinct CDR3 sequences, with approximately 95% found just once. CD8+ and CD4+ T cells taken from blood had their TCR beta sequenced.

This clonotype originated in a human donor in good health. Material for sequencing was CD8+ T cells from PBMCs. The chain is built from TRBV29-1 and TRBJ2-7; TRBD1 agrees at 12 bases. The CDR3 is CSVPGQGAYEQYF. The CDR3 nucleotides read TGCAGCGTTCCGGGACAGGGGGCATACGAGCAGTACTTC.